This entry concerns a single T cell receptor beta chain. The sample originates from a study of tumor-infiltrating lymphocytes in localized non-small cell lung cancer. Germline values: CDR1 SGHDT, CDR2 YYEEEE. With 1 base clipped from V and 2 bases from J, the junction kept 0 bases outside the gene matches. The CDR3 covers 14 residues. Libraries were prepared by immunoSEQ multiplex PCR; TCRdb keeps only in-frame clonotypes and omits some of them. The data contain about 6,400 clones, approximately 71% of them seen just once; the ten biggest clones take up approximately 14%. The sequence was collected from a human donor with non-small cell lung cancer. J is TRBJ2-1 and V is TRBV5-6; 7 bases fit TRBD1. The sample taken for sequencing was lung tumor tissue. CDR3 coding DNA: TGTGCCAGCAGCTTGACAGGGGCCTACAATGAGCAGTTCTTC. Amino acid sequence: CASSLTGAYNEQFF. Drawing the rest from reference TRBV5-6 and TRBJ2-1, the complete variable domain is DAGVTQSPTHLIKTRGQQVTLRCSPKSGHDTVSWYQQALGQGPQFIFQYYEEEERQRGNFPDRFSGHQFPNYSSELNVNALLLGDSALYLCASSLTGAYNEQFFGPGTRLTVL.